This TCR beta chain derives from a study of blood T cell repertoires in COVID-19. Assignment of participants to cohorts was predicated upon participant-reported clinical history. The repertoire was sequenced with immunoSEQ multiplex PCR; TCRdb's copy has only in-frame clones and lacks some. The sample shows 200,000 to 250,000 clones, 70% to 90% of them seen only once. The TCR comes from a man aged 25 to 40 who had recovered from COVID-19. Sequences were obtained from PBMCs or T cells enriched from blood (not recorded which).

CDR3 amino acids: CASSQEAGYNSPLHF. DNA of the CDR3: TGCGCCAGCAGCCAAGAAGCAGGTTATAATTCACCCCTCCACTTT. The chain is built from TRBV4-3 and TRBJ1-6; D is ambiguous. Germline V CDR1 and CDR2: LGHNA, YSLEER. V lost 0 bases and J lost 4, with 7 bases in between. CDR3 length equals 15 residues.